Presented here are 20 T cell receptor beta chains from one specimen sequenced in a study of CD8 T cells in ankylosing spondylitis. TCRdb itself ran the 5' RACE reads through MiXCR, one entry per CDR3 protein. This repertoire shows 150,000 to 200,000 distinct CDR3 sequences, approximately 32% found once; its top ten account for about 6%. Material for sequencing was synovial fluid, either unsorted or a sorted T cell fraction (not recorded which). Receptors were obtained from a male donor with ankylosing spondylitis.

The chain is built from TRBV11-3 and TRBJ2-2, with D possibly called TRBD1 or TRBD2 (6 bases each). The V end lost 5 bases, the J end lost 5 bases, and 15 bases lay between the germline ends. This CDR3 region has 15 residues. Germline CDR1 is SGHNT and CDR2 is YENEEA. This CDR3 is CASSASGGQTGELFF. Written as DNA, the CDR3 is TGTGCCAGCAGCGCGTCTGGGGGGCAAACCGGGGAGCTGTTTTTT. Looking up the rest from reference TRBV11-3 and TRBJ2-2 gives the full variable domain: EAGVVQSPRYKIIEKKQPVAFWCNPISGHNTLYWYLQNLGQGPELLIRYENEEAVDDSQLPKDRFSAERLKGVDSTLKIQPAELGDSAVYLCASSASGGQTGELFFGEGSRLTVL.

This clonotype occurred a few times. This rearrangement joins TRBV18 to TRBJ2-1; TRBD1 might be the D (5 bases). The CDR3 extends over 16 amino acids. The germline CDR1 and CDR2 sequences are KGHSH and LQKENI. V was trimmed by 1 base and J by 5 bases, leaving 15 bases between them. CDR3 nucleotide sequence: TGTGCCAGCTCACCACAAACAAGGGGCTACAACAATGAGCAGTTCTTC. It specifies CASSPQTRGYNNEQFF.

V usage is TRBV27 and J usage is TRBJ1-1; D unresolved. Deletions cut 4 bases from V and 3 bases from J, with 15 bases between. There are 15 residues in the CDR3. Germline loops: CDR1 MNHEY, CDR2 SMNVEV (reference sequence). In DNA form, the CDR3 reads TGTGCCAGCAGTTCGGTGGGGAAAGATTACACTGAAGCTTTCTTT. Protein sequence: CASSSVGKDYTEAFF.

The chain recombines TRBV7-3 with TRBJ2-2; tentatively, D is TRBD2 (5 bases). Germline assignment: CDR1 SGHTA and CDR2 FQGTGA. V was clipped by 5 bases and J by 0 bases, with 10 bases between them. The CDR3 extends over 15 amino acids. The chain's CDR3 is CASSPDLTNTGELFF. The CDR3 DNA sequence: TGTGCCAGCAGCCCGGACTTAACGAACACCGGGGAGCTGTTTTTT.

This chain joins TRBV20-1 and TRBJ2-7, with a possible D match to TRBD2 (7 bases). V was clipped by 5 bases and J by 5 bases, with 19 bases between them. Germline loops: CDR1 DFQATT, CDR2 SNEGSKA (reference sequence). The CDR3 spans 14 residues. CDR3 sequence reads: CSAPKGGALDEQYF. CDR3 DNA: TGCAGTGCTCCCAAGGGGGGGGCCTTGGACGAGCAGTACTTC.

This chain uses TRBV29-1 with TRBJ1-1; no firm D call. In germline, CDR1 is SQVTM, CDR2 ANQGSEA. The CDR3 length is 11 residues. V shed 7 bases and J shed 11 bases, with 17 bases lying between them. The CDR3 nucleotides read TGCAGCGCCGGGATCGGGGTCGGGGCTTTCTTT. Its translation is CSAGIGVGAFF.

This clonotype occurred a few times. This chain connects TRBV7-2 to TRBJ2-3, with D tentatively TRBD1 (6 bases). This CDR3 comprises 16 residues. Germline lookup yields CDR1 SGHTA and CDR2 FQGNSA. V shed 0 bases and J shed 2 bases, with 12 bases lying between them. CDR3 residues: CASSLAPGVNTDTQYF. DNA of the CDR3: TGTGCCAGCAGCTTAGCGCCAGGGGTCAACACAGATACGCAGTATTTT.

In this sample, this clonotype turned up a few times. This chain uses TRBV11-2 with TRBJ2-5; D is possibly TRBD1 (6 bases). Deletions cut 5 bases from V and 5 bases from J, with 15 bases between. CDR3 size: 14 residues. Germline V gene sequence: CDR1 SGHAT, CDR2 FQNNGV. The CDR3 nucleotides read TGTGCCAGCAGCCCGATGGGGGCGAGGGAGACCCAGTACTTC. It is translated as CASSPMGARETQYF. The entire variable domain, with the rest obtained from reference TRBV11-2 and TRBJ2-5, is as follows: EAGVAQSPRYKIIEKRQSVAFWCNPISGHATLYWYQQILGQGPKLLIQFQNNGVVDDSQLPKDRFSAERLKGVDSTLKIQPAKLEDSAVYLCASSPMGARETQYFGPGTRLLVL.

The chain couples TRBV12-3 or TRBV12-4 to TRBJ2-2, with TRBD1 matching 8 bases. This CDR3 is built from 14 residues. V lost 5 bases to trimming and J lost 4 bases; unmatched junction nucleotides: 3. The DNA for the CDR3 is TGTGCCAGCAGTCCCGGGACAGGCACCGGGGAGCTGTTTTTT. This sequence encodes CASSPGTGTGELFF.

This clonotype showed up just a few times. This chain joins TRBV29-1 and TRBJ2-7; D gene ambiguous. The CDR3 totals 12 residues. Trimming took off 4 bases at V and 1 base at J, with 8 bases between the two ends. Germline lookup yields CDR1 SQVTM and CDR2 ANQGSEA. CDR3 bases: TGCAGCGTTGTTAGCCCTTCCTACGAGCAGTACTTC. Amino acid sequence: CSVVSPSYEQYF.

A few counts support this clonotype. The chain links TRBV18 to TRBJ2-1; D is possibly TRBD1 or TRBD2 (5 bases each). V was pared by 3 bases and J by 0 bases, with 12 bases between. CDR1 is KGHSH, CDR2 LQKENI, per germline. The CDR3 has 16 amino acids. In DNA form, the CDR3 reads TGTGCCAGCTCACCGGGGCGGGCCGGCTCCTACAATGAGCAGTTCTTC. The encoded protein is CASSPGRAGSYNEQFF.

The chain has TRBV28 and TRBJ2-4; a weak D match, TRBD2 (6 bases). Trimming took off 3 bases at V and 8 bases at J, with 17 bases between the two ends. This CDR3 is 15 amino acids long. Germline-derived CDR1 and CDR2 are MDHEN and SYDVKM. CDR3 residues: CASSFALGGAHIQYF. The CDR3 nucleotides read TGTGCCAGCAGTTTCGCCCTAGGCGGGGCGCACATTCAGTACTTC.

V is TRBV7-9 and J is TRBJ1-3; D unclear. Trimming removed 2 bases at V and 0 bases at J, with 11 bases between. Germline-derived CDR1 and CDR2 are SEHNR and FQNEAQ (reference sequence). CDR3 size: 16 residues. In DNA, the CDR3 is TGTGCCAGCAGCTTATTCCCGGCAGACTCTGGAAACACCATATATTTT. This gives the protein CASSLFPADSGNTIYF. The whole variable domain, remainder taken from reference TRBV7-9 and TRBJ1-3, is DTGVSQNPRHKITKRGQNVTFRCDPISEHNRLYWYRQTLGQGPEFLTYFQNEAQLEKSRLLSDRFSAERPKGSFSTLEIQRTEQGDSAMYLCASSLFPADSGNTIYFGEGSWLTVV.

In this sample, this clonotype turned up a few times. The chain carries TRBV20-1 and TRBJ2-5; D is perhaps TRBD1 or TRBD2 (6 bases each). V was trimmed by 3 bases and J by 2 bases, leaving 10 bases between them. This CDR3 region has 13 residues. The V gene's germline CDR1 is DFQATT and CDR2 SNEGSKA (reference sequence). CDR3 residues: CSARGGAQETQYF. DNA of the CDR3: TGCAGTGCTAGGGGGGGCGCTCAAGAGACCCAGTACTTC.

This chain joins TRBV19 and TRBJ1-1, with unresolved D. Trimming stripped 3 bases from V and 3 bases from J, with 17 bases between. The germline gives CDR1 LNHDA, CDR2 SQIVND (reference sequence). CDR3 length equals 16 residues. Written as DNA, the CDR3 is TGTGCCAGTAGTATGTCCGGGAGGTTACCAGACACTGAAGCTTTCTTT. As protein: CASSMSGRLPDTEAFF.

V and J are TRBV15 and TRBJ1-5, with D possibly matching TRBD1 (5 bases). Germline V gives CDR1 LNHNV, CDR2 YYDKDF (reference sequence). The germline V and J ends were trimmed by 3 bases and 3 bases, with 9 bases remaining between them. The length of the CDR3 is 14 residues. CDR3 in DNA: TGTGCCACCAGCAGTGCGGGGCCCAATCAGCCCCAGCATTTT. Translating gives CATSSAGPNQPQHF. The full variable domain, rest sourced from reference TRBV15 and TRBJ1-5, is DAMVIQNPRYQVTQFGKPVTLSCSQTLNHNVMYWYQQKSSQAPKLLFHYYDKDFNNEADTPDNFQSRRPNTSFCFLDIRSPGLGDTAMYLCATSSAGPNQPQHFGDGTRLSIL.

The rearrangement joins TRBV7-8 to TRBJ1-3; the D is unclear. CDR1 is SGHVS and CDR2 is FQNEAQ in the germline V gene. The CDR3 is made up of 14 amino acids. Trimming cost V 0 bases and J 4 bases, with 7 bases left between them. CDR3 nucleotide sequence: TGTGCCAGCAGCTTAGCAGCGGCCGGAAACACCATATATTTT. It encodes CASSLAAAGNTIYF.

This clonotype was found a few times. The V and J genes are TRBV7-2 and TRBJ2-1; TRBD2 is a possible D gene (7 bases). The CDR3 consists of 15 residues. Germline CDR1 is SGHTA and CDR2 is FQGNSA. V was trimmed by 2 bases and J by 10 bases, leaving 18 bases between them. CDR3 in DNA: TGTGCCAGCAGCTTAAGGGGGAGGGCCTTTAACGAGCAGTTCTTC. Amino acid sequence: CASSLRGRAFNEQFF.

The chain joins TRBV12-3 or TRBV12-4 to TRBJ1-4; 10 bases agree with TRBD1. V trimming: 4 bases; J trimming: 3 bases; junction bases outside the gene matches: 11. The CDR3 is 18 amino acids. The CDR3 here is CASSSLNDRGHSNEKLFF. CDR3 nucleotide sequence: TGTGCCAGCAGTTCCTTGAACGACAGGGGGCACTCTAATGAAAAACTGTTTTTT.

The CDR3 DNA reads TGTGCCAGCACGAGCGGCGGTGAGACCCAGTACTTC. It yields the protein CASTSGGETQYF. V usage is TRBV6-6 and J usage is TRBJ2-5, with TRBD2 as a possible D gene (5 bases). This CDR3 has 12 amino acids. The ends were cut back, 7 bases at V and 5 bases at J, with 11 bases in the middle. CDR1 is MNHNY and CDR2 is SVGAGI in the germline V gene (reference sequence).